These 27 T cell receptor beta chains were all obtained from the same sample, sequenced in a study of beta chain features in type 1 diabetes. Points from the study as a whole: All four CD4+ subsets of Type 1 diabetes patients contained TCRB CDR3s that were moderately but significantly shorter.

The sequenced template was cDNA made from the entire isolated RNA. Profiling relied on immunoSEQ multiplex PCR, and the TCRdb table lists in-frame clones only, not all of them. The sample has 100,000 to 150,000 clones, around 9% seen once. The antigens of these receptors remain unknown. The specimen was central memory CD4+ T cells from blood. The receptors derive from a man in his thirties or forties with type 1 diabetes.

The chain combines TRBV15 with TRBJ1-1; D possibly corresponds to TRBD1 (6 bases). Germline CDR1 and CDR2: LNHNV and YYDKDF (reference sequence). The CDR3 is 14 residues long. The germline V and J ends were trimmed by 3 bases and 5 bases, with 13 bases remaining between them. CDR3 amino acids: CATSRDGGRTEAFF. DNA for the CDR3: TGTGCCACCAGCAGGGACGGGGGGCGAACTGAAGCTTTCTTT. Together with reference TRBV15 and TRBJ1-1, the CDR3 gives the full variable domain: DAMVIQNPRYQVTQFGKPVTLSCSQTLNHNVMYWYQQKSSQAPKLLFHYYDKDFNNEADTPDNFQSRRPNTSFCFLDIRSPGLGDTAMYLCATSRDGGRTEAFFGQGTRLTVV.

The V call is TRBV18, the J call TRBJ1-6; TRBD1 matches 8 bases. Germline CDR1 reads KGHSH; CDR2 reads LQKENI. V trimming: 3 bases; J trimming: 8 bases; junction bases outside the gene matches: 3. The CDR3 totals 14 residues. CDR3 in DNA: TGTGCCAGCTCACCCACAGGGGGGGATTCACCCCTCCACTTT. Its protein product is CASSPTGGDSPLHF.

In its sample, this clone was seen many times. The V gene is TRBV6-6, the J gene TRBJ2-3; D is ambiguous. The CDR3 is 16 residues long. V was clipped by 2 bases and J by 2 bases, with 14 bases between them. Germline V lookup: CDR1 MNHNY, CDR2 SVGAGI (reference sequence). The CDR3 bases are TGTGCCAGCAGTTACCCTTGGGCCAGTCCCACAGATACGCAGTATTTT. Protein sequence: CASSYPWASPTDTQYF.

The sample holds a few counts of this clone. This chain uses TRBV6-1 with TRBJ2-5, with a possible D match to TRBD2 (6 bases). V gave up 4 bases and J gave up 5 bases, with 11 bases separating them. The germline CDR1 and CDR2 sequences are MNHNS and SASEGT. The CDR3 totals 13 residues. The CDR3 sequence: CASSAAGSETQYF. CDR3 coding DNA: TGTGCCAGCAGTGCCGCGGGGTCGGAGACCCAGTACTTC.

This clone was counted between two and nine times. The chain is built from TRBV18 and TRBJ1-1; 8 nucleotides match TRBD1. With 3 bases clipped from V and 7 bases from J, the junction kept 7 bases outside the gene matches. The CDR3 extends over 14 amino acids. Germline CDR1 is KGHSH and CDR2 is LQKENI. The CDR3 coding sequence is TGTGCCAGCTCACCGGGCTTACAGGGGGTTGAAGCTTTCTTT. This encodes CASSPGLQGVEAFF.

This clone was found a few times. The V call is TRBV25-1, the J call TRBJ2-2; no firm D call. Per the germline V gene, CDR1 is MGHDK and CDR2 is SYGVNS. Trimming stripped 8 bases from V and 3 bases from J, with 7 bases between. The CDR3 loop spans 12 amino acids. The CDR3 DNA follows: TGTGCCAGCGGCTCCTACACCGGGGAGCTGTTTTTT. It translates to CASGSYTGELFF.

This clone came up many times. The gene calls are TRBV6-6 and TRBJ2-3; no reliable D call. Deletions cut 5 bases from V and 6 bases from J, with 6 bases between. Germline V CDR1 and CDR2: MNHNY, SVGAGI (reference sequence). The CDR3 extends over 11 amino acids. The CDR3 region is CASSPGDTQYF. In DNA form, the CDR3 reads TGTGCCAGCAGTCCCGGGGATACGCAGTATTTT.

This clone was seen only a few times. CDR3 region: CASSPVGGDQPQHF. CDR3 bases: TGTGCCAGCAGCCCTGTGGGGGGGGATCAGCCCCAGCATTTT. This chain links TRBV4-2 with TRBJ1-5; perhaps TRBD1 as D (5 bases). The CDR3 spans 14 residues. Trimming took off 4 bases at V and 5 bases at J, with 12 bases between the two ends. Looked up from germline, CDR1 is LGHNA and CDR2 is YNFKEQ.

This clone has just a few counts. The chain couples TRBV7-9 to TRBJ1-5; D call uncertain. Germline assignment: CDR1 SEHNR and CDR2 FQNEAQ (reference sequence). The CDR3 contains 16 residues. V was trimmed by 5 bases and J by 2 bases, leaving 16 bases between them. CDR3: CASSPLPEKGNQPQHF. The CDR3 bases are TGTGCCAGCAGCCCATTGCCCGAGAAAGGCAATCAGCCCCAGCATTTT.

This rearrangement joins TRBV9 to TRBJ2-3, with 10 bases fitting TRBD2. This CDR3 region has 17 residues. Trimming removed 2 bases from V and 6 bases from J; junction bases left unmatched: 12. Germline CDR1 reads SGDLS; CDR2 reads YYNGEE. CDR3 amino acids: CASSVDSTSGERDTQYF. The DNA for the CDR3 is TGTGCCAGCAGCGTCGACTCTACTAGCGGGGAGAGGGATACGCAGTATTTT. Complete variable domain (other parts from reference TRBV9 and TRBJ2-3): DSGVTQTPKHLITATGQRVTLRCSPRSGDLSVYWYQQSLDQGLQFLIQYYNGEERAKGNILERFSAQQFPDLHSELNLSSLELGDSALYFCASSVDSTSGERDTQYFGPGTRLTVL.

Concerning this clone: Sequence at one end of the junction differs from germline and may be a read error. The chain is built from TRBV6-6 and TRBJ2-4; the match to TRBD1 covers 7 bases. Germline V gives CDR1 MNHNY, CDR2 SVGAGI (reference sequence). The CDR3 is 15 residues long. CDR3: CAISPTGTTKNIQYF. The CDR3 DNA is TGTGCCATCAGTCCGACAGGGACCACCAAAAACATTCAGTACTTC.

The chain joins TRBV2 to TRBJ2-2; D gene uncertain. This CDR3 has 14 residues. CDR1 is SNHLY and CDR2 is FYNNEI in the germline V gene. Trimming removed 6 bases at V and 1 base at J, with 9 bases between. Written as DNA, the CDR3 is TGTGCCAGCAGCCCTCCGTTGAACACCGGGGAGCTGTTTTTT. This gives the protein CASSPPLNTGELFF.

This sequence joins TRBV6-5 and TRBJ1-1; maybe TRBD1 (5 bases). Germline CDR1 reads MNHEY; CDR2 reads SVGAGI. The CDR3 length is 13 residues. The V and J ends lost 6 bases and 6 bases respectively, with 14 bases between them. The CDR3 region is CASSAREVSEAFF. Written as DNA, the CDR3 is TGTGCCAGCAGCGCCAGGGAGGTATCTGAAGCTTTCTTT.

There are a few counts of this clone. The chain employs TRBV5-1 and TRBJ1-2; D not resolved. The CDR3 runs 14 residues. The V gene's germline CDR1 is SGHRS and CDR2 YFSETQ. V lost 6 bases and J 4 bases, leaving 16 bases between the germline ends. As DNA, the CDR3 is TGCGCCAGCACCCCATCGACGGAGACCTATGGCTACACCTTC. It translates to CASTPSTETYGYTF.

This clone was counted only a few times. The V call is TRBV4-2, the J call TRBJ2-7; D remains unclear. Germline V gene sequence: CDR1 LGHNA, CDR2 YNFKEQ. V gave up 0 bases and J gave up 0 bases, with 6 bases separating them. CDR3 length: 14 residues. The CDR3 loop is CASSQERVSYEQYF. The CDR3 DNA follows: TGTGCCAGCAGCCAAGAGCGTGTCTCCTACGAGCAGTACTTC.

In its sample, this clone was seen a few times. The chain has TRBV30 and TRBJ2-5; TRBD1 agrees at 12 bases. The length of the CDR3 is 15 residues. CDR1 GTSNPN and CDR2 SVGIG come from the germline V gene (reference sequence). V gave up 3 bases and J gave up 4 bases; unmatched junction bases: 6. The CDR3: CAWSAGQGAGETQYF. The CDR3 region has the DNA TGTGCCTGGAGCGCGGGACAGGGGGCCGGAGAGACCCAGTACTTC. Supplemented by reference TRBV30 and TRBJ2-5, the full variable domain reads SQTIHQWPATLVQPVGSPLSLECTVEGTSNPNLYWYRQAAGRGLQLLFYSVGIGQISSEVPQNLSASRPQDRQFILSSKKLLLSDSGFYLCAWSAGQGAGETQYFGPGTRLLVL.

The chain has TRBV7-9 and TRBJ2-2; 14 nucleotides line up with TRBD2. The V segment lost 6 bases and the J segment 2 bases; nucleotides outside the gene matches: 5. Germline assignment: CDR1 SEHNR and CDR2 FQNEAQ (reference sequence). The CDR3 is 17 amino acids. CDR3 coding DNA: TGTGCCAGCAGAGGGACTAGCGGGGGCCGTAACACCGGGGAGCTGTTTTTT. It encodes CASRGTSGGRNTGELFF. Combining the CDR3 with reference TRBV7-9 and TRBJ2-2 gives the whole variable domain DTGVSQNPRHKITKRGQNVTFRCDPISEHNRLYWYRQTLGQGPEFLTYFQNEAQLEKSRLLSDRFSAERPKGSFSTLEIQRTEQGDSAMYLCASRGTSGGRNTGELFFGEGSRLTVL.

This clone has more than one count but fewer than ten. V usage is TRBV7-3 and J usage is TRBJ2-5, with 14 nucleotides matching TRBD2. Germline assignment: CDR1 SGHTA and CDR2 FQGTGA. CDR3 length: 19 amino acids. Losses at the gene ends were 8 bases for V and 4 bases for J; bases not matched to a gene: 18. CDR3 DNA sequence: TGTGCCAGCGTCTCTACCCCCGCGGGACTAGCGGGGGAGCCAGAGACCCAGTACTTC. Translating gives CASVSTPAGLAGEPETQYF. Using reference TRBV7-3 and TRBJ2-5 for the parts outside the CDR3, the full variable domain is GAGVSQTPSNKVTEKGKYVELRCDPISGHTALYWYRQSLGQGPEFLIYFQGTGAADDSGLPNDRFFAVRPEGSVSTLKIQRTERGDSAVYLCASVSTPAGLAGEPETQYFGPGTRLLVL.

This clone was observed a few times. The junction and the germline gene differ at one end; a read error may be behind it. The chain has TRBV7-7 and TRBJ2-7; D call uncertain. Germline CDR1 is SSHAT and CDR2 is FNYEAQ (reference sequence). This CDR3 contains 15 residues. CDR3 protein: CASSPTFTGNHEQYF. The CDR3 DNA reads TGTGCTAGCAGCCCCACATTTACGGGTAACCACGAGCAGTACTTC.

The CDR3: CAWSGLRKGLQETQYF. The DNA for the CDR3 is TGTGCCTGGAGTGGCCTGCGAAAGGGACTCCAAGAGACCCAGTACTTC. This chain joins TRBV30 and TRBJ2-5, with D perhaps matching TRBD2 (6 bases). Germline CDR1 is GTSNPN and CDR2 is SVGIG (reference sequence). This CDR3 contains 16 residues. V was shortened by 1 base and J by 1 base, with 16 bases between the two germline ends.

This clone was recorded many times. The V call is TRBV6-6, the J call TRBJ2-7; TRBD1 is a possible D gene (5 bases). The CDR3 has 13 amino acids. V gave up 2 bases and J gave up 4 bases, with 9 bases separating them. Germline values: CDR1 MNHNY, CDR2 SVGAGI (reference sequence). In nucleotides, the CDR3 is TGTGCCAGCAGTTACCGAGACAGTTACGAGCAGTACTTC. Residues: CASSYRDSYEQYF.

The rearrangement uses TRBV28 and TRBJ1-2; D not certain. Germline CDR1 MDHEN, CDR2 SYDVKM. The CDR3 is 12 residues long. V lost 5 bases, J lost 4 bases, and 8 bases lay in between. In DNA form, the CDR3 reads TGTGCCAGCAGTGCCTCTATCTATGGCTACACCTTC. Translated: CASSASIYGYTF.

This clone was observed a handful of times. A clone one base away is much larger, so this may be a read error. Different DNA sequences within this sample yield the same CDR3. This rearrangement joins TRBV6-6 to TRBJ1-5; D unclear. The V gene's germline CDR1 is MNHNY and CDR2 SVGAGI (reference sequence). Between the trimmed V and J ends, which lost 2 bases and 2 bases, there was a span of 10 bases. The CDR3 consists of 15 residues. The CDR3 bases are TGTGCCAGCAGTTACGGGAGGGAGGGCAATCAGCCCCAGCATTTT. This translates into CASSYGREGNQPQHF.

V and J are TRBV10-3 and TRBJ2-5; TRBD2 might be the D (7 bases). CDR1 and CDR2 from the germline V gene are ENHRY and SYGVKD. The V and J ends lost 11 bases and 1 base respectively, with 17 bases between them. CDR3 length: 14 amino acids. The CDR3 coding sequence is TGTGCCGCCTCAGAGGGGGGGACCCAAGAGACCCAGTACTTC. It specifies CAASEGGTQETQYF.

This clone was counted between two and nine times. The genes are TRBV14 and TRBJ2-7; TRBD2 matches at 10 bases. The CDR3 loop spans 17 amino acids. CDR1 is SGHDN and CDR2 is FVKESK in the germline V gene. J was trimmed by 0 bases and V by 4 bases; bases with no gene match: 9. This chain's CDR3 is CASSPAGGARSSYEQYF. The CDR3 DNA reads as TGTGCCAGCAGCCCAGCGGGGGGGGCGAGGAGCTCCTACGAGCAGTACTTC.

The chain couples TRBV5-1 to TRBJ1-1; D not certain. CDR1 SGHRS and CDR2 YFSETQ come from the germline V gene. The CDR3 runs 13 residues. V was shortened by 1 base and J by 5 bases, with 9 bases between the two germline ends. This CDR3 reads CASSLLKETEAFF. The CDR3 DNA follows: TGCGCCAGCAGCTTGTTGAAGGAGACTGAAGCTTTCTTT.

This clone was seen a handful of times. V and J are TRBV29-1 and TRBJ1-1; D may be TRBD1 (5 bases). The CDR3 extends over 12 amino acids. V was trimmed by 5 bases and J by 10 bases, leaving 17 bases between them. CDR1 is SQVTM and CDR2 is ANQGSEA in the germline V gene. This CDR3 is CSVTSGPGGAFF. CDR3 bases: TGCAGCGTTACATCCGGGCCGGGGGGAGCTTTCTTT. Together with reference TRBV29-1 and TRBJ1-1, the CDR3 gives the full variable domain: SAVISQKPSRDICQRGTSLTIQCQVDSQVTMMFWYRQQPGQSLTLIATANQGSEATYESGFVIDKFPISRPNLTFSTLTVSNMSPEDSSIYLCSVTSGPGGAFFGQGTRLTVV.